The text below deals with one TCR beta chain. What it binds is not known. Germline V lookup: CDR1 LNHDA, CDR2 SQIVND (reference sequence). The CDR3 covers 16 residues. The ends were cut back, 2 bases at V and 3 bases at J, with 16 bases in the middle. 60 Vbeta and 13 Jbeta primers were used in PCR. Produced via immunoSEQ multiplex PCR; TCRdb's table is partial and in-frame only. The sample has 150,000 to 200,000 clones; about 85% are singletons. This entry is derived from a study of cytomegalovirus exposure and HLA in healthy donors. Notes on the study in general: Several V segments, TRBV6-2 and TRBV6-3 among them, could not be told apart and were dropped. Per a prior analysis, the majority of TCR beta V segments were productive roughly 87% or roughly 30% of the time.

The rearrangement links TRBV19 to TRBJ1-1; D not certain. Sequenced input: PBMCs. This TCR was sampled from a woman between 45 and 65 years old in good health and CMV-seronegative. CDR3 in DNA: TGTGCCAGTAGTATAATTGCCCCCCGCGGGGACACTGAAGCTTTCTTT. It specifies CASSIIAPRGDTEAFF.